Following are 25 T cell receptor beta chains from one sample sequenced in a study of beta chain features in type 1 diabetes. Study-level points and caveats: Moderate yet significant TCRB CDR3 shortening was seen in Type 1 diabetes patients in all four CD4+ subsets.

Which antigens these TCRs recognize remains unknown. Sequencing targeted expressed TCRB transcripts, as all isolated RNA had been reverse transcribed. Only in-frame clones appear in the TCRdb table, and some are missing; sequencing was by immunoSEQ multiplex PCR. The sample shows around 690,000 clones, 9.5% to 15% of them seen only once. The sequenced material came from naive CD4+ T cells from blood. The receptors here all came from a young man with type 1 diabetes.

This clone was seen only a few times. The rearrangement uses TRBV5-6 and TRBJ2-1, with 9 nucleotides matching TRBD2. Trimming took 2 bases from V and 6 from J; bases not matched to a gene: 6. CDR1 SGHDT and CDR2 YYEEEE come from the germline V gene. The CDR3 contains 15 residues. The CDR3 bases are TGTGCCAGCAGCTTATTGACTAGCGGTCTCAATGAGCAGTTCTTC. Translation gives CASSLLTSGLNEQFF.

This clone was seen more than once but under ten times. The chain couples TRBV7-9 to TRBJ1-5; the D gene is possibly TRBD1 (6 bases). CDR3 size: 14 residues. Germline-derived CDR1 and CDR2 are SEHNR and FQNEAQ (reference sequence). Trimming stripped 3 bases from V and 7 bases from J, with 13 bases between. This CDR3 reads CASSFSGEGQPQHF. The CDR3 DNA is TGTGCCAGCAGCTTTTCAGGGGAGGGCCAGCCCCAGCATTTT.

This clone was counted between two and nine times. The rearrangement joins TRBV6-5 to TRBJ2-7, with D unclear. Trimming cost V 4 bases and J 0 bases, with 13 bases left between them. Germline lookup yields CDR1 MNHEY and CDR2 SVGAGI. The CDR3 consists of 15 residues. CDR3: CASSSFTRSSYEQYF. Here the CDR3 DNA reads TGTGCCAGCAGTTCTTTCACCAGGAGCTCCTACGAGCAGTACTTC.

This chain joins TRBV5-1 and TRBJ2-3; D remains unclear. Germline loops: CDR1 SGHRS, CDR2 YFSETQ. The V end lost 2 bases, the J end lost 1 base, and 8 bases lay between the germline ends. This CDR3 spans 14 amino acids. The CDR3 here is CASSFVPGTDTQYF. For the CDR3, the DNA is TGCGCCAGCAGCTTCGTCCCGGGCACAGATACGCAGTATTTT.

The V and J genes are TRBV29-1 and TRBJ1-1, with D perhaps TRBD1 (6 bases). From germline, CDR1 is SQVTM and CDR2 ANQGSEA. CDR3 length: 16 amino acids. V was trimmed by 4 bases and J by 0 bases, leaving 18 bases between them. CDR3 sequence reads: CSVVSDRSIMNTEAFF. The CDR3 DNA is TGCAGCGTTGTTTCGGACAGAAGTATCATGAACACTGAAGCTTTCTTT.

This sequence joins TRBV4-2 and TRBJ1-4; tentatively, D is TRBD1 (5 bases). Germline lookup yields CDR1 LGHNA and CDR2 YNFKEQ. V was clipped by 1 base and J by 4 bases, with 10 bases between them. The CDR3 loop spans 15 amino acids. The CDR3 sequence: CASSQVSRVNEKLFF. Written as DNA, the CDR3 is TGTGCCAGCAGCCAAGTTAGCAGGGTTAATGAAAAACTGTTTTTT.

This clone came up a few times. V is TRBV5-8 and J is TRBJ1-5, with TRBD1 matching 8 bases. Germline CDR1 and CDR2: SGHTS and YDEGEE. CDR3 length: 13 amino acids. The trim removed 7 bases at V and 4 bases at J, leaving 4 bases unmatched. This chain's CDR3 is CASLQGENQPQHF. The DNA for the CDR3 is TGTGCCAGCCTACAGGGGGAAAATCAGCCCCAGCATTTT.

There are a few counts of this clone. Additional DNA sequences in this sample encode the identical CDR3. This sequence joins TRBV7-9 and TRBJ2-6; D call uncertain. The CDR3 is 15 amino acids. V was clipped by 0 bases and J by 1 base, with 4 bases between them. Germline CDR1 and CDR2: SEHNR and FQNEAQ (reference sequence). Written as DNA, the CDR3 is TGTGCCAGCAGCTTAGCAGGGTCTGGGGCCAACGTCCTGACTTTC. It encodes CASSLAGSGANVLTF.

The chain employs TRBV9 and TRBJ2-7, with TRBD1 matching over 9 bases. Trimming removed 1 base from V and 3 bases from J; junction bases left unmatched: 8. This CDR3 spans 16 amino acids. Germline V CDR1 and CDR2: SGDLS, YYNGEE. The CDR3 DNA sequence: TGTGCCAGCAGCGTAAGGGACAGGGTCCCCAACTACGAGCAGTACTTC. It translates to CASSVRDRVPNYEQYF.

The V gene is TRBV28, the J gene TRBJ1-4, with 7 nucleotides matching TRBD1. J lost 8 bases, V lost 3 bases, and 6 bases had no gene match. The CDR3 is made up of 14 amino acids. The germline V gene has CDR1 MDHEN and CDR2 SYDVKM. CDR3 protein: CASSFERGREKLFF. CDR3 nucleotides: TGTGCCAGCAGTTTCGAAAGGGGGCGGGAAAAACTGTTTTTT.

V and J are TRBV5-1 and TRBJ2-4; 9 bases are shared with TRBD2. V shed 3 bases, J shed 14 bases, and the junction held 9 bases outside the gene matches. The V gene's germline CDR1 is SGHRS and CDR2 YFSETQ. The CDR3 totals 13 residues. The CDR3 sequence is CASSSTPSGEEYF. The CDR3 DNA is TGCGCCAGCAGCTCCACACCTAGCGGGGAGGAGTACTTC.

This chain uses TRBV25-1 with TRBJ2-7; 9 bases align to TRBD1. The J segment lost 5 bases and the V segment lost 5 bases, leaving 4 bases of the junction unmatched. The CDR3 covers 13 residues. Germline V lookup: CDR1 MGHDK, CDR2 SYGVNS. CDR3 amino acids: CASSYRTGDEQYF. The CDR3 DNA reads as TGTGCCAGCAGTTACCGGACAGGGGACGAGCAGTACTTC.

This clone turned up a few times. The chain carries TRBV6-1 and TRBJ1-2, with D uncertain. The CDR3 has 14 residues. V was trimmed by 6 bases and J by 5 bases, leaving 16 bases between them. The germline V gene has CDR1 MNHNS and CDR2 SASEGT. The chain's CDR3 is CASSPTSGVYGYTF. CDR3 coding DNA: TGTGCCAGCAGCCCAACCTCCGGGGTATATGGCTACACCTTC.

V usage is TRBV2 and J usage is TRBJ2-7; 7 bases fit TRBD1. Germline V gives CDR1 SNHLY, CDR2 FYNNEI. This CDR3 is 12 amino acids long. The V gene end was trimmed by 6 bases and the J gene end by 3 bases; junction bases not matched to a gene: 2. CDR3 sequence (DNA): TGTGCCAGCAGCCGGGACAGCTACGAGCAGTACTTC. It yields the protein CASSRDSYEQYF.

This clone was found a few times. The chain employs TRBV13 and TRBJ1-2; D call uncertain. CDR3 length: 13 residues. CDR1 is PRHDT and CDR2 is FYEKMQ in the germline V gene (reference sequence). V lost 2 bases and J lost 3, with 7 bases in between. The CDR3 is CASSLNYDYGYTF. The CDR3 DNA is TGTGCCAGCAGCTTAAATTATGACTATGGCTACACCTTC.

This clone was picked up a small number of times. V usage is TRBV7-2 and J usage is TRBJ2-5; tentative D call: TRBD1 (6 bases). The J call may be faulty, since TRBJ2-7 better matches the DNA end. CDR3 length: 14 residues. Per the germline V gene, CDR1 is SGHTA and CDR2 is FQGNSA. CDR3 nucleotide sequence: TGTGCCAGCAGCTTAGTGGACAGCTCCTACGAGCAGTACTTC. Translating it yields CASSLVDSSYEQYF.

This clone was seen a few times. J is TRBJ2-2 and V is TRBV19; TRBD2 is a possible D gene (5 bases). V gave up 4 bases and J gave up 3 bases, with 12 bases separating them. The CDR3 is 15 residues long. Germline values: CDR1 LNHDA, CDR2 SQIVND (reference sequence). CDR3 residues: CASSNSAGDTGELFF. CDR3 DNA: TGTGCCAGTAGTAACTCGGCCGGGGACACCGGGGAGCTGTTTTTT. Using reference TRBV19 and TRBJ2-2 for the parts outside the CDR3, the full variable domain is DGGITQSPKYLFRKEGQNVTLSCEQNLNHDAMYWYRQDPGQGLRLIYYSQIVNDFQKGDIAEGYSVSREKKESFPLTVTSAQKNPTAFYLCASSNSAGDTGELFFGEGSRLTVL.

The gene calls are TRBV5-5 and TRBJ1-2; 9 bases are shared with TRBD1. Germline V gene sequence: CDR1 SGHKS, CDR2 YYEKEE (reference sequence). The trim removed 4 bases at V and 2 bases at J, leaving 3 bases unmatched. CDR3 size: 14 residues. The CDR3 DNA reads TGTGCCAGCAGCAGGGGACAGGGCAACTATGGCTACACCTTC. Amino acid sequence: CASSRGQGNYGYTF.

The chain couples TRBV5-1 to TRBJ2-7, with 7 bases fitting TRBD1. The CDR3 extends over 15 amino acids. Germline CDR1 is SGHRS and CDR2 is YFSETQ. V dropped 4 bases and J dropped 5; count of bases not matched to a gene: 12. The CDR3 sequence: CASSPLQGYMDEQYF. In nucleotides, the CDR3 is TGCGCCAGCAGCCCTCTACAGGGGTACATGGACGAGCAGTACTTC.

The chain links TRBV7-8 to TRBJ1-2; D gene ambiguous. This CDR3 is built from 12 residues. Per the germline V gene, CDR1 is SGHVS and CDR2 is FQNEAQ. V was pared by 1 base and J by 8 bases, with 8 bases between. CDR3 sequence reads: CASSLGGKGYTF. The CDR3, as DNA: TGTGCCAGCAGCTTAGGTGGCAAAGGCTACACCTTC.

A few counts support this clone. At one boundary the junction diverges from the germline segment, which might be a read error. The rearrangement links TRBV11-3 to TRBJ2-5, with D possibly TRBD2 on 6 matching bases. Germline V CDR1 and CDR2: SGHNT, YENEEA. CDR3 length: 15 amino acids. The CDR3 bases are TGTGCCAGCAGCCCCCCGGGACTTGTCAATGAGCAGTTCCACTTC. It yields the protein CASSPPGLVNEQFHF.

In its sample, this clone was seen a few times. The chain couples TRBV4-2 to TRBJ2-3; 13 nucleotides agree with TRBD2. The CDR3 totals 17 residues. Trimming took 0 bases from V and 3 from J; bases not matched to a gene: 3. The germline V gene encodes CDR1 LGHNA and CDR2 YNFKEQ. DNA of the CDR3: TGTGCCAGCAGCCAAGAAGTACTAGCGGGGGGGACAGATACGCAGTATTTT. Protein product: CASSQEVLAGGTDTQYF.

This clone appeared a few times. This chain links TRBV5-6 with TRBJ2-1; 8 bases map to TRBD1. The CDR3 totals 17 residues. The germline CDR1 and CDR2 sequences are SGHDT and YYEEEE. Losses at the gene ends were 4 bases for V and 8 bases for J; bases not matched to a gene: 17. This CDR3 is CASSPWVQHRGSDEQFF. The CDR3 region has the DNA TGTGCCAGCAGCCCATGGGTCCAACACAGGGGGAGCGATGAGCAGTTCTTC.

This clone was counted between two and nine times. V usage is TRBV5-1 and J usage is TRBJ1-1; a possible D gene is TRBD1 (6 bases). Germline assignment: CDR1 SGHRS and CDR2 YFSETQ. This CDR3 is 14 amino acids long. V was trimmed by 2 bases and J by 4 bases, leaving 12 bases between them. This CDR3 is CASSLRGRSTEAFF. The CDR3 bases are TGCGCCAGCAGCTTAAGGGGGAGAAGCACTGAAGCTTTCTTT. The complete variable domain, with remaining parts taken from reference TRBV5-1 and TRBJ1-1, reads KAGVTQTPRYLIKTRGQQVTLSCSPISGHRSVSWYQQTPGQGLQFLFEYFSETQRNKGNFPGRFSGRQFSNSRSEMNVSTLELGDSALYLCASSLRGRSTEAFFGQGTRLTVV.

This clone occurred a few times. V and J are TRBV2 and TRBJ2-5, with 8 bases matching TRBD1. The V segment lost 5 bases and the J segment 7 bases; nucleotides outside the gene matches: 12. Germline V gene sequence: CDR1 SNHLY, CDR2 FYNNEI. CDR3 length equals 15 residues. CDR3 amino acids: CASSTGTGSMSTQYF. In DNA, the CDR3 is TGTGCCAGCAGTACCGGGACAGGTTCGATGTCGACCCAGTACTTC. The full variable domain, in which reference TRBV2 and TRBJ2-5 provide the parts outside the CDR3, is EPEVTQTPSHQVTQMGQEVILRCVPISNHLYFYWYRQILGQKVEFLVSFYNNEISEKSEIFDDQFSVERPDGSNFTLKIRSTKLEDSAMYFCASSTGTGSMSTQYFGPGTRLLVL.